This T cell receptor (beta chain) was retrieved from a study of T cell changes during pregnancy in multiple sclerosis. The CDR3 is 15 amino acids. The germline V gene encodes CDR1 MNHEY and CDR2 SMNVEV (reference sequence). J lost 4 bases, V lost 5 bases, and 4 bases had no gene match. The method was immunoSEQ multiplex PCR; TCRdb's version includes in-frame clones alone and lacks a portion of them. The data show 85,000 to 130,000 clones, with almost 95% seen just once and about 0.9% held by the top ten. This chain joins TRBV27 and TRBJ2-4, with 11 nucleotides matching TRBD1. The sequences come from peripheral blood, collected before pregnancy. The clonotype originates from a female donor with multiple sclerosis, enrolled in a pregnancy study. The CDR3 coding sequence is TGTGCCAGCAGTCCCAGGGACAGGGGGAAAAACATTCAGTACTTC. Translation gives CASSPRDRGKNIQYF.